This TCR beta chain stems from a study of T cells in localized non-small cell lung cancer. Sequencing used immunoSEQ multiplex PCR; TCRdb keeps in-frame clones, though not all of them. This sample has around 83,000 clones, with roughly 87% found just once. The V gene's germline CDR1 is SGHTA and CDR2 FQGNSA. The V gene lost 2 bases and the J gene lost 0 bases, with 11 bases spanning the gap. The CDR3 sequence is 16 residues long. Notes on the study in general: Only one tumor region was sequenced, so heterogeneity remains possible. When the top 100 tumor clones were examined, a median approximately 62 of them also appeared in the adjacent lung, which was paired and uninvolved. Clonality of T cells reached its maximum in uninvolved adjacent lung, surpassing tumor. Elevated circulating T cell density in blood was associated with longer overall survival.

About this clone: Its specificity is unknown.

The rearrangement uses TRBV7-2 and TRBJ1-3; D gene unclear. Here the sequenced sample was peripheral blood, taken before any cancer treatment. The TCR originated in a man aged 35 to 69 with stage I squamous cell lung carcinoma. In DNA form, the CDR3 reads TGTGCCAGCAGCTTACTAGGCAGGAACTCTGGAAACACCATATATTTT. Protein: CASSLLGRNSGNTIYF. The full variable domain, in which reference TRBV7-2 and TRBJ1-3 provide the parts outside the CDR3, is GAGVSQSPSNKVTEKGKDVELRCDPISGHTALYWYRQSLGQGLEFLIYFQGNSAPDKSGLPSDRFSAERTGGSVSTLTIQRTQQEDSAVYLCASSLLGRNSGNTIYFGEGSWLTVV.